A single T cell receptor beta chain is shown here with its context. The antigen is undetermined. This sample is part of a study of cytomegalovirus exposure and HLA in healthy donors. Study results and caveats: In terms of immune exposure information, only CMV serostatus was available. Later analysis associated a missense DCLRE1C variant with TCR beta V- and J-gene trimming. Among the CMV-associated chains, three were confirmed in vitro as specific for CMV antigens.

The PCR ran on 60 Vbeta and 13 Jbeta primers. The repertoire was sequenced with immunoSEQ multiplex PCR; TCRdb's copy has only in-frame clones and lacks some. Of approximately 110,000 clones listed, 74% are singletons. The germline V gene has CDR1 SGDLS and CDR2 YYNGEE. Trimming removed 0 bases from V and 3 bases from J; junction bases left unmatched: 11. The CDR3 is 18 residues long. Sequenced material: PBMCs. The rearrangement links TRBV9 to TRBJ1-2; 10 bases align to TRBD1. This TCR was sampled from a middle-aged woman in good health and CMV-seropositive. The CDR3 reads CASSVGDRGPSLDYGYTF. The CDR3 nucleotides read TGTGCCAGCAGCGTAGGGGACAGGGGCCCCTCTTTGGACTATGGCTACACCTTC.